Below, 10 T cell receptor beta chains from the same sample are listed, as sequenced in a study of blood T cell repertoires in COVID-19. Profiled with immunoSEQ multiplex PCR; TCRdb holds only in-frame clones, not every one. The repertoire holds approximately 340,000 clones, with approximately 89% as singletons. The sample consisted of PBMCs or T cells enriched from blood (not recorded which). The receptors were gathered from a middle-aged woman who had been exposed to COVID-19.

This chain connects TRBV6-5 to TRBJ2-1, with 7 nucleotides matching TRBD2. The germline gives CDR1 MNHEY, CDR2 SVGAGI. Trimming took 8 bases from V and 6 from J; bases not matched to a gene: 10. The CDR3 is made up of 14 amino acids. DNA of the CDR3: TGTGCCAGCGAGACCGGGACTAACATCAATGAGCAGTTCTTC. It yields the protein CASETGTNINEQFF.

Details on this clone: Other DNA sequences in this specimen translate into the identical CDR3. V usage is TRBV5-1 and J usage is TRBJ1-2; maybe TRBD1 (6 bases). Germline CDR1 SGHRS, CDR2 YFSETQ. The CDR3 totals 14 residues. Trimming removed 0 bases from V and 4 bases from J, with 10 bases in between. CDR3 bases: TGCGCCAGCAGCTTGGCCGGGGGGCTCTATGGCTACACCTTC. This codes for CASSLAGGLYGYTF.

The rearrangement links TRBV5-1 to TRBJ1-2; D unclear. The CDR3 spans 16 residues. With 0 bases removed from V and 4 bases from J, the gap between germline ends came to 16 bases. CDR1 is SGHRS, CDR2 YFSETQ, per germline. The CDR3 region has the DNA TGCGCCAGCAGCTTGGATGGTGGCAGCGGGTTCTATGGCTACACCTTC. This codes for CASSLDGGSGFYGYTF.

This sequence joins TRBV5-1 and TRBJ2-1; 10 nucleotides line up with TRBD2. The J segment lost 6 bases and the V segment lost 4 bases, leaving 10 bases of the junction unmatched. Germline CDR1 reads SGHRS; CDR2 reads YFSETQ. The CDR3 spans 16 residues. In nucleotides, the CDR3 is TGCGCCAGCAGCCTCCTAGCGGGAGAGCCGGGCAATGAGCAGTTCTTC. This gives the protein CASSLLAGEPGNEQFF.

V usage is TRBV3-1 (or the pseudogene TRBV3-2) and J usage is TRBJ2-5, with 8 nucleotides matching TRBD2. The CDR3 is 17 amino acids. V lost 0 bases, J lost 9 bases, and 15 bases stayed unmatched. The germline CDR1 and CDR2 sequences are LGHDT and YNNKEL (reference sequence). The CDR3: CASSQEGAAGGKTAQYF. The CDR3, as DNA: TGTGCCAGCAGCCAAGAGGGGGCGGCGGGGGGCAAAACGGCCCAGTACTTC.

The rearrangement links TRBV15 to TRBJ1-1; D is uncertain. This CDR3 has 14 amino acids. Trimming removed 0 bases from V and 1 base from J, with 6 bases in between. Germline V gene lookup returns CDR1 LNHNV and CDR2 YYDKDF (reference sequence). The CDR3 region has the DNA TGTGCCACCAGCAGAGATCTAGGGAACACTGAAGCTTTCTTT. Protein product: CATSRDLGNTEAFF.

The J gene is TRBJ1-1, the V gene TRBV24-1; TRBD1 might be the D (6 bases). The CDR3 consists of 14 residues. Germline CDR1 is KGHDR and CDR2 is SFDVKD. V lost 5 bases to trimming and J lost 5 bases, with 14 bases between them. The CDR3 loop is CATSVGGASTEAFF. DNA of the CDR3: TGTGCCACCAGTGTTGGGGGGGCGAGTACTGAAGCTTTCTTT.

The chain uses TRBV27 and TRBJ2-7; 10 bases map to TRBD1. Trimming at V came to 2 bases and at J to 2 bases, leaving 9 bases not matched to a gene. The germline CDR1 and CDR2 sequences are MNHEY and SMNVEV (reference sequence). CDR3 size: 17 residues. In DNA form, the CDR3 reads TGTGCCAGCAGTTTACAAGACAGGGGGCGATTCCCCTACGAGCAGTACTTC. Its translation is CASSLQDRGRFPYEQYF.

The chain links TRBV2 to TRBJ2-7, with 11 bases matching TRBD1. V was pared by 9 bases and J by 3 bases, with 4 bases of the junction left unmatched. The CDR3 has 13 residues. Germline CDR1 and CDR2: SNHLY and FYNNEI. CDR3 sequence (DNA): TGTGCCAGAACCGGGACAGGGGGCTACGAGCAGTACTTC. Translation gives CARTGTGGYEQYF.

The chain has TRBV5-1 and TRBJ1-6, with 7 bases that match TRBD1. Germline assignment: CDR1 SGHRS and CDR2 YFSETQ. V was pared by 3 bases and J by 7 bases, with 7 bases of the junction left unmatched. The CDR3 is 15 residues long. The chain's CDR3 is CASSSKPGQNSPLHF. As DNA, the CDR3 is TGCGCCAGCAGCTCCAAGCCGGGACAGAATTCACCCCTCCACTTT.